The clone carrying this TCR beta chain was detected a few times. What it recognizes is unknown. The source of the sample is a study of CD8 T cells in ankylosing spondylitis. Study results and caveats: Significant enrichment of disease-linked clones was reported in matched ankylosing spondylitis synovial fluid. Typical of ankylosing spondylitis blood, it appeared, was a TCR beta motif of fewer than ten highly homologous variants.

From germline, CDR1 is SGHKS and CDR2 YYEKEE (reference sequence). Unmatched junction bases numbered 8, after V lost 1 base and J lost 2 bases. CDR3 length: 16 residues. TCRdb reprocessed the 5' RACE reads via MiXCR and lists one record per CDR3 protein. The sample holds approximately 240,000 distinct CDR3 sequences; more than 20% are singletons and the top ten take 0.61%. This TCR was sampled from a male donor with ankylosing spondylitis or in good health (not recorded which). The specimen was blood, either unsorted or a sorted T cell fraction (not recorded which). V is TRBV5-5 and J is TRBJ2-5; TRBD1 matches at 7 bases. CDR3 nucleotides: TGTGCCAGCAGCTTGCAGACAGGGAGTAGACAAGAGACCCAGTACTTC. Encoded protein: CASSLQTGSRQETQYF.